This is a list of T cell receptor beta chains from one sample in a study of identical twins. Using its own MiXCR run on the 5' RACE reads, TCRdb lists one record per CDR3 protein. Of about 920,000 distinct CDR3 sequences in the sample, approximately 13% were seen once. This same sample was also taken into another study, of yellow fever vaccine responses in identical twins.

Material: PBMCs. The source of these receptors is a woman aged 18-29 years in good health. Both conserved end residues are part of each CDR3. A D gene is named only where the DNA matches it firmly. Clone sizes are given selectively: once, few, many, or a class where the clone is expanded.

v_gene,j_gene,d_gene,abundance,CDR3aa,CDR3nt
TRBV19,TRBJ2-2,NA,NA,CASSIEFQVGGELFF,TGTGCCAGTAGTATCGAGTTCCAAGTTGGCGGGGAGCTGTTTTTT
TRBV6-4,TRBJ2-6,NA,NA,CASSGSESLVSGANVLTF,TGTGCCAGCAGTGGCTCGGAATCTCTAGTCTCTGGGGCCAACGTCCTGACTTTC
TRBV2,TRBJ1-4,TRBD1,few,CASRRDRGQNEKLFF,TGTGCCAGCAGGCGGGACAGGGGGCAAAATGAAAAACTGTTTTTT
TRBV9,TRBJ2-1,TRBD2,few,CASSARQAGGPGNEQFF,TGTGCCAGCAGCGCCCGTCAAGCGGGAGGGCCGGGGAATGAGCAGTTCTTC
TRBV6-5,TRBJ2-3,TRBD2,NA,CASSWAGGRSSDTQYF,TGTGCCAGCAGTTGGGCGGGGGGGCGCTCATCCGATACGCAGTATTTT
TRBV3-1,TRBJ1-1,NA,NA,CASSQAGYGGTEAFF,TGTGCCAGCAGCCAAGCGGGGTATGGCGGCACTGAAGCTTTCTTT
TRBV7-9,TRBJ1-1,TRBD1,few,CASSTWTGPNTEAFF,TGTGCCAGCAGCACATGGACAGGGCCGAACACTGAAGCTTTCTTT
TRBV3-1,TRBJ2-6,NA,few,CASSQPAGPGANVLTF,TGTGCCAGCAGCCAACCCGCGGGGCCAGGGGCCAACGTCCTGACTTTC
TRBV28,TRBJ2-5,NA,many,CASSPLRTQETQYF,TGTGCCAGCAGTCCCCTGCGGACCCAAGAGACCCAGTACTTC
TRBV6-6,TRBJ1-1,NA,many,CASIGNTEAFF,TGTGCCAGCATCGGAAACACTGAAGCTTTCTTT